Listed here are 4 T cell receptor beta chains from one sample, sequenced in a study of regulatory T cells in long-lasting Graves disease. Libraries of TCR beta came from iRepertoire HTBI primers plus Arm-PCR of CDR3 regions. TCRdb re-derived calls from the multiplex PCR reads in MiXCR, one entry per CDR3 protein. The table lists 400,000 to 500,000 distinct CDR3 sequences, about 20% of them singletons. The time point: persistent/refractory GD, antithyroid drugs over 5 years with positive TRAb. From RNA extracted from PBMCs, the TCR library was made. Sequencing used peripheral blood mononuclear cells (PBMCs), obtained when the disease was refractory, from a patient treated with antithyroid drugs. The origin of the receptors is a female donor with Graves disease.

This clonotype was picked up many times. This chain connects TRBV11-2 to TRBJ1-1; tentatively, D is TRBD1 (5 bases). The germline V gene encodes CDR1 SGHAT and CDR2 FQNNGV. Trimming stripped 3 bases from V and 0 bases from J, with 8 bases between. The CDR3 extends over 14 amino acids. The CDR3 protein is CASSLDTLNTEAFF. The CDR3 DNA is TGTGCCAGCAGCTTGGACACTCTGAACACTGAAGCTTTCTTT. The full variable domain, with the rest looked up from reference TRBV11-2 and TRBJ1-1, is EAGVAQSPRYKIIEKRQSVAFWCNPISGHATLYWYQQILGQGPKLLIQFQNNGVVDDSQLPKDRFSAERLKGVDSTLKIQPAKLEDSAVYLCASSLDTLNTEAFFGQGTRLTVV.

This clonotype was seen more than once but under ten times. The rearrangement links TRBV6-1 to TRBJ1-1, with D tentatively TRBD1 (6 bases). This CDR3 comprises 15 residues. The germline V gene has CDR1 MNHNS and CDR2 SASEGT. V lost 5 bases and J lost 3, with 16 bases in between. The CDR3 DNA sequence: TGTGCCAGCAGTACCCGACGGAGGGGGTACACTGAAGCTTTCTTT. It is translated as CASSTRRRGYTEAFF.

In this sample, this clonotype turned up many times. The rearrangement uses TRBV7-9 and TRBJ2-5, with TRBD1 matching 8 bases. CDR3 size: 15 residues. The V and J ends lost 5 bases and 4 bases, in that order; junction bases with no gene match: 9. Germline-derived CDR1 and CDR2 are SEHNR and FQNEAQ (reference sequence). The CDR3: CASSINGQGRETQYF. CDR3 nucleotides: TGTGCCAGCAGCATCAATGGACAGGGCCGAGAGACCCAGTACTTC. The whole variable domain, remainder taken from reference TRBV7-9 and TRBJ2-5, is DTGVSQNPRHKITKRGQNVTFRCDPISEHNRLYWYRQTLGQGPEFLTYFQNEAQLEKSRLLSDRFSAERPKGSFSTLEIQRTEQGDSAMYLCASSINGQGRETQYFGPGTRLLVL.

This clonotype occurred a few times. At one end the junction does not follow the germline gene, possibly because of a read error. V gene TRBV4-2 combines with J gene TRBJ1-2, with D perhaps matching TRBD1 (5 bases). The CDR3 is made up of 16 amino acids. The germline gives CDR1 LGHNA, CDR2 YNFKEQ. This CDR3 is CASSQDGKRGRVGTAF. CDR3 nucleotide sequence: TGTGCCAGCAGCCAAGATGGAAAACGAGGCAGGGTCGGAACCGCCTTC.